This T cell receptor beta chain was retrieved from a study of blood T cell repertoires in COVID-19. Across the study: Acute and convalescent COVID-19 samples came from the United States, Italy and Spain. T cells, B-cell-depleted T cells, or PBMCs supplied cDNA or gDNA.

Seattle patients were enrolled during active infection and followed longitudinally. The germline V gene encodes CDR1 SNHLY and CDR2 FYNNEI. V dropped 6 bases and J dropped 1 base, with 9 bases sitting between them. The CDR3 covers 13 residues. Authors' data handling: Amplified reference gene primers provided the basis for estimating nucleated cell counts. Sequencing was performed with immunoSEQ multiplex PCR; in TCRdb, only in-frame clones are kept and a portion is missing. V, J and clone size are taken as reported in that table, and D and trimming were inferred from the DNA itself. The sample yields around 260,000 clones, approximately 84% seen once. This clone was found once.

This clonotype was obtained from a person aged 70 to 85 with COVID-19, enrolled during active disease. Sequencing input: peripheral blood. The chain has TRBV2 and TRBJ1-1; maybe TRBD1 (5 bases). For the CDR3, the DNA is TGTGCCAGCAGGTTCAGGGAGAACACTGAAGCTTTCTTT. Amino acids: CASRFRENTEAFF.